The source of this T cell receptor (beta chain) is a study of T-cell reconstitution after alpha-beta-depleted transplantation in children. This clonotype was recorded a few times. During its preparation, the TCRbeta library received unique molecular identifiers. TCRdb re-called the PCR reads with MiXCR, one entry per CDR3 protein. The data contain over 90,000 distinct CDR3 sequences, roughly 6% of them seen just once; the ten biggest clones take up more than 5.5%. This specimen consisted of PBMCs, mostly from graft donor cells, obtained 60 days after TCRalphabeta/CD19-depleted stem cell transplant. The sequence was collected from a female patient between 2 and 15 years old who had a stem cell transplant for Fanconi anemia, so the T cells may come from the graft donor.

CDR3 sequence (DNA): TGCAGTGCTAGACGGGGAGCGCAAGAGACCCAGTACTTC. Translated, it gives CSARRGAQETQYF. The chain has TRBV20-1 and TRBJ2-5; D possibly corresponds to TRBD2 (5 bases). The CDR3 is made up of 13 amino acids. The V and J ends lost 2 bases and 2 bases respectively, with 9 bases between them. Germline CDR1 is DFQATT and CDR2 is SNEGSKA (reference sequence).